This T cell receptor (beta chain) was captured in a study of cytomegalovirus exposure and HLA in healthy donors. About the study: It was reported in a later analysis that the approximately 120 validation repertoires used the same platform as the roughly 700 first-cohort repertoires.

The assay was immunoSEQ multiplex PCR, and TCRdb's table has in-frame clones only and misses some. The data contain about 73,000 clones, 85% to 90% of them singletons. Note on this clone: Its specificity is not known.

The CDR3 extends over 13 amino acids. The germline V gene encodes CDR1 LNHDA and CDR2 SQIVND (reference sequence). Trimming removed 10 bases from V and 6 bases from J; junction bases left unmatched: 7. Study results and limitations: Most observed TCR sequences were rare, whereas some public TCRs were detected in many donors. Three of the chains that were CMV-associated were confirmed in vitro to be specific for CMV antigens.

The V and J genes are TRBV19 and TRBJ1-4, with 8 bases fitting TRBD1. Sequenced sample: PBMCs. The sequence derives from a woman under 30 in good health and CMV-seropositive. The CDR3 sequence is CATRTGTDEKLFF. CDR3 nucleotides: TGTGCCACCCGGACAGGGACCGATGAAAAACTGTTTTTT. Full variable domain (remainder filled in from reference TRBV19 and TRBJ1-4): DGGITQSPKYLFRKEGQNVTLSCEQNLNHDAMYWYRQDPGQGLRLIYYSQIVNDFQKGDIAEGYSVSREKKESFPLTVTSAQKNPTAFYLCATRTGTDEKLFFGSGTQLSVL.